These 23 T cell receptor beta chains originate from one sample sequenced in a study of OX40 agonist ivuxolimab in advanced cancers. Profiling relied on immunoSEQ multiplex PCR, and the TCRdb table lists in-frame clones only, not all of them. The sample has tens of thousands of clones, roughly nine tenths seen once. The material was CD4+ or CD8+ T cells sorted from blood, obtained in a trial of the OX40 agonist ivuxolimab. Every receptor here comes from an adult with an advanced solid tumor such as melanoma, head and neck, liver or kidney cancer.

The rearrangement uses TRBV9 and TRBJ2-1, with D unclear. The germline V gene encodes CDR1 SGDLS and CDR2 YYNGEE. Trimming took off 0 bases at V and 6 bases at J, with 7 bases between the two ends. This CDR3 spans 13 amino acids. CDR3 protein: CASSVVTSNEQFF. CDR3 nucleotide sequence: TGTGCCAGCAGCGTAGTGACCTCCAATGAGCAGTTCTTC.

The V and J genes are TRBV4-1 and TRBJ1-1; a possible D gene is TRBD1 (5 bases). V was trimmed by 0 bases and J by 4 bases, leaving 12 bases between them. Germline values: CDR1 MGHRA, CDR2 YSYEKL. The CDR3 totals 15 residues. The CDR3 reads CASSQDRLGVTEAFF. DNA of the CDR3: TGCGCCAGCAGCCAAGATCGTCTAGGGGTCACTGAAGCTTTCTTT.

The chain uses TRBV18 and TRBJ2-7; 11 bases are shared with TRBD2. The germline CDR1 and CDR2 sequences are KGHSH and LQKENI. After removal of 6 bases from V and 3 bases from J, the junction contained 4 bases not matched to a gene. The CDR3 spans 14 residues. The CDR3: CASSATSGGYEQYF. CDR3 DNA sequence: TGTGCCAGCTCCGCCACTAGCGGGGGCTACGAGCAGTACTTC.

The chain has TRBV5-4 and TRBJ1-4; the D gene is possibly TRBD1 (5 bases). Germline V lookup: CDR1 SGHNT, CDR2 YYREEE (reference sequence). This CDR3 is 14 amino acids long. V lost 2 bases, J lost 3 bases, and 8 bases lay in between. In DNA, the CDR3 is TGTGCCAGCAGCTTCCCAGGGCCTAATGAAAAACTGTTTTTT. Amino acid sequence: CASSFPGPNEKLFF.

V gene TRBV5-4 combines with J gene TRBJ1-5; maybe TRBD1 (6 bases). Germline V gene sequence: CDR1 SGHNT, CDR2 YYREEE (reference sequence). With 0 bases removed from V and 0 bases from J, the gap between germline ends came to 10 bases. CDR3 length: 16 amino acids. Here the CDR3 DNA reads TGTGCCAGCAGCTTGGGGGGGGCGGGTAGCAATCAGCCCCAGCATTTT. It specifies CASSLGGAGSNQPQHF.

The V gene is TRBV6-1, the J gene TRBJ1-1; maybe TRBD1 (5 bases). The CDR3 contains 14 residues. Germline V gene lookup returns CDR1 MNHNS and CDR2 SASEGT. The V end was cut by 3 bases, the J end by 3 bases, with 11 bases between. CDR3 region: CASSDQGSDTEAFF. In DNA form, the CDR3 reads TGTGCCAGCAGTGATCAGGGATCGGACACTGAAGCTTTCTTT.

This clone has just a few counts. The CDR3 sequence: CASRGGEETQYF. The CDR3 DNA sequence: TGTGCCAGCAGAGGGGGGGAGGAGACCCAGTACTTC. This sequence joins TRBV5-6 and TRBJ2-5; a possible D gene is TRBD2 (7 bases). CDR1 and CDR2 from the germline V gene are SGHDT and YYEEEE. This CDR3 has 12 residues. V lost 5 bases, J lost 5 bases, and 10 bases lay in between.

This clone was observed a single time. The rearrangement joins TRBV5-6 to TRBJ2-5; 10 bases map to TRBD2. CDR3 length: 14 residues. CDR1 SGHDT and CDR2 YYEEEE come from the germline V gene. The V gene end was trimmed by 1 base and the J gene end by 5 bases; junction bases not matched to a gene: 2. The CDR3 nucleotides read TGTGCCAGCAGCTTGACTAGCGGGGCTGAGACCCAGTACTTC. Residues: CASSLTSGAETQYF.

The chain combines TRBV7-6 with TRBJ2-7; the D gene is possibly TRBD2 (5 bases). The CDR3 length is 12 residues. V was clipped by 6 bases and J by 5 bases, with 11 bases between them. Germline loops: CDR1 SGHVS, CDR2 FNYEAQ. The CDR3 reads CASSSPGNEQYF. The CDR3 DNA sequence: TGTGCCAGCAGTTCTCCGGGGAACGAGCAGTACTTC. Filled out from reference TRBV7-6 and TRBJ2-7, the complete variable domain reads GAGVSQSPRYKVTKRGQDVALRCDPISGHVSLYWYRQALGQGPEFLTYFNYEAQQDKSGLPNDRFSAERPEGSISTLTIQRTEQRDSAMYRCASSSPGNEQYFGPGTRLTVT.

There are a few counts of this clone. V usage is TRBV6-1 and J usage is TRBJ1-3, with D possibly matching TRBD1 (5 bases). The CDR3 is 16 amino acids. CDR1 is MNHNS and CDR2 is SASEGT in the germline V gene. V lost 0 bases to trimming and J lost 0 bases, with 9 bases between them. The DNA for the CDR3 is TGTGCCAGCAGTGAAGCAGACGGGACCTCTGGAAACACCATATATTTT. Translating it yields CASSEADGTSGNTIYF.

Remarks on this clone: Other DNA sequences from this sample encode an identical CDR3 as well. The CDR3 bases are TGTGCCAGCAGCCCTCCCGGGACAGGGAACACTGAAGCTTTCTTT. As protein: CASSPPGTGNTEAFF. The chain uses TRBV7-9 and TRBJ1-1; 8 bases map to TRBD1. The CDR3 extends over 15 amino acids. Germline CDR1 SEHNR, CDR2 FQNEAQ (reference sequence). V gave up 5 bases and J gave up 1 base; unmatched junction bases: 6.

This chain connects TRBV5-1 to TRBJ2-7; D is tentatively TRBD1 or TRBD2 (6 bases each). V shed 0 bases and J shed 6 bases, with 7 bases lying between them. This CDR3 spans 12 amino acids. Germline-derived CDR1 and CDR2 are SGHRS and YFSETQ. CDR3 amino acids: CASSLAGAEQYF. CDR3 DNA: TGCGCCAGCAGCTTGGCGGGGGCCGAGCAGTACTTC.

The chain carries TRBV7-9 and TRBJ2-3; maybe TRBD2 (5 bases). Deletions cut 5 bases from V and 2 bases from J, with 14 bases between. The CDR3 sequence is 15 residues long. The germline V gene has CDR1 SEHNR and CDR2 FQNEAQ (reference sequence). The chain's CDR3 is CASSPGGGSTDTQYF. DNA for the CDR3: TGTGCCAGCAGCCCCGGAGGAGGATCCACAGATACGCAGTATTTT.

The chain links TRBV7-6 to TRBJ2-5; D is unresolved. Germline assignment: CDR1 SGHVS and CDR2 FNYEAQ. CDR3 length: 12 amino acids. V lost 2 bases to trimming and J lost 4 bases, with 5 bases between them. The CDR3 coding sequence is TGTGCCAGCAGCTTACTTAGAGAGACCCAGTACTTC. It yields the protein CASSLLRETQYF.

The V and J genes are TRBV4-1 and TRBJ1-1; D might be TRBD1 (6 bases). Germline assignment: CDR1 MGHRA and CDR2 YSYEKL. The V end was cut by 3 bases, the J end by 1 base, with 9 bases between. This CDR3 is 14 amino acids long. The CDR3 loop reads CASSHWDTNTEAFF. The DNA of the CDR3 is TGCGCCAGCAGCCATTGGGACACGAACACTGAAGCTTTCTTT.

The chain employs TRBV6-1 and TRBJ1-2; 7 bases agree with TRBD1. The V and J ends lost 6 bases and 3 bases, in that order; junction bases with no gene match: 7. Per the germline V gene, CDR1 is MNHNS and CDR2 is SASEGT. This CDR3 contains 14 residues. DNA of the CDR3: TGTGCCAGCAGGGAGGTAGGGGGCGACTATGGCTACACCTTC. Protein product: CASREVGGDYGYTF.

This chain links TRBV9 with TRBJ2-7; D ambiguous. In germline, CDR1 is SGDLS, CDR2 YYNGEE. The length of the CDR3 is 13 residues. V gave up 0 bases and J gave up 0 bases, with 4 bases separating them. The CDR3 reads CASSVDSSYEQYF. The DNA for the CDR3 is TGTGCCAGCAGCGTAGACAGCTCCTACGAGCAGTACTTC. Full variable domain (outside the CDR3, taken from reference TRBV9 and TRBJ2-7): DSGVTQTPKHLITATGQRVTLRCSPRSGDLSVYWYQQSLDQGLQFLIQYYNGEERAKGNILERFSAQQFPDLHSELNLSSLELGDSALYFCASSVDSSYEQYFGPGTRLTVT.

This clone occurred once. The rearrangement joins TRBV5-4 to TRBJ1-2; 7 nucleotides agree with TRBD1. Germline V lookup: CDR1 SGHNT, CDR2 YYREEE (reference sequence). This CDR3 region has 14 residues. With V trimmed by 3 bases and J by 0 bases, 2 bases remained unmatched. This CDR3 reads CASSYRGSNYGYTF. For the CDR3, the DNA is TGTGCCAGCAGCTACAGGGGCTCTAACTATGGCTACACCTTC.

In nucleotides, the CDR3 is TGTGCCAGCAGCTTAGAGGGGACGGGGCGCGAGGGTGAAGCTTTCTTT. This sequence encodes CASSLEGTGREGEAFF. The chain carries TRBV7-9 and TRBJ1-1; possibly TRBD1 for D (5 bases). V dropped 1 base and J dropped 7 bases, with 19 bases sitting between them. Germline CDR1 SEHNR, CDR2 FQNEAQ (reference sequence). This CDR3 has 16 amino acids.

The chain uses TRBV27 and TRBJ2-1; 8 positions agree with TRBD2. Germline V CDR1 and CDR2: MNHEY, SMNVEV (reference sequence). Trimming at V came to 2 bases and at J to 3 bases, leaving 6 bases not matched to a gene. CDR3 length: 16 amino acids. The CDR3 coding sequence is TGTGCCAGCAGTTTACTCGGGGGGGCCAGCTACAATGAGCAGTTCTTC. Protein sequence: CASSLLGGASYNEQFF.

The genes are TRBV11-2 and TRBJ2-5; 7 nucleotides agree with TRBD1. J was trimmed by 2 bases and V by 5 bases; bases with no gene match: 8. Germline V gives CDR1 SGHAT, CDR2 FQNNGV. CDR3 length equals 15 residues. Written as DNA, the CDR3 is TGTGCCAGCAGCCTTTGGACAGGTGGACAAGAGACCCAGTACTTC. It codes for CASSLWTGGQETQYF. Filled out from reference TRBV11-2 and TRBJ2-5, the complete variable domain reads EAGVAQSPRYKIIEKRQSVAFWCNPISGHATLYWYQQILGQGPKLLIQFQNNGVVDDSQLPKDRFSAERLKGVDSTLKIQPAKLEDSAVYLCASSLWTGGQETQYFGPGTRLLVL.

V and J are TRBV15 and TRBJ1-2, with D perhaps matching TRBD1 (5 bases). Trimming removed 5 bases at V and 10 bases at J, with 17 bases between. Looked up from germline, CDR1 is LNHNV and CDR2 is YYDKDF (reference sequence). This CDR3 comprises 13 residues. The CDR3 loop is CATSPAGDLVYTF. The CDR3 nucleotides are TGTGCCACCAGCCCCGCGGGGGATTTAGTCTACACCTTC. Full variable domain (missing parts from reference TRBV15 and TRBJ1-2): DAMVIQNPRYQVTQFGKPVTLSCSQTLNHNVMYWYQQKSSQAPKLLFHYYDKDFNNEADTPDNFQSRRPNTSFCFLDIRSPGLGDTAMYLCATSPAGDLVYTFGSGTRLTVV.

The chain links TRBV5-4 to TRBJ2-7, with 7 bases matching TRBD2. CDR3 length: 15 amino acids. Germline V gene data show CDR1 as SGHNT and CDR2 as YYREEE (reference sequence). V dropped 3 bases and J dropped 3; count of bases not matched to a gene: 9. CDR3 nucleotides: TGTGCCAGCAGCTGGGGCAAGCGGGGCAACTACGAGCAGTACTTC. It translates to CASSWGKRGNYEQYF.